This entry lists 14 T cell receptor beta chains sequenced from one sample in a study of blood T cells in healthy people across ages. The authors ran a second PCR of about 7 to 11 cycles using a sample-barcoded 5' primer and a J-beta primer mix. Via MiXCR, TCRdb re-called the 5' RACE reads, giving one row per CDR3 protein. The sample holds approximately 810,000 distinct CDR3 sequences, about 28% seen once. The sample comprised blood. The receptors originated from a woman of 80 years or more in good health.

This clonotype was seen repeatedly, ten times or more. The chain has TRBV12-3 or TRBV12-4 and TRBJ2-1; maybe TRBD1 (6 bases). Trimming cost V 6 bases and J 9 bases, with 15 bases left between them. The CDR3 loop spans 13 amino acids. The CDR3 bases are TGTGCCAGCAGATTACAGGGAAAGGTTGAGCAGTTCTTC. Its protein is CASRLQGKVEQFF.

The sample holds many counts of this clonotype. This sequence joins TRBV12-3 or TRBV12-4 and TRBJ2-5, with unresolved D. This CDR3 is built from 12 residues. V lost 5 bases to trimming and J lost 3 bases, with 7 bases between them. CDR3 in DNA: TGTGCCAGCAGTCCCTCCAAAGAGACCCAGTACTTC. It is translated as CASSPSKETQYF.

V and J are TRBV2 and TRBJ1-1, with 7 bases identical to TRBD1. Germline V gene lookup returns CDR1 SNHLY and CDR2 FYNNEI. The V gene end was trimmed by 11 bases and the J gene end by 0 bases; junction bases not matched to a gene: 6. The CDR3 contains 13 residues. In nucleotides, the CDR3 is TGTGCCGTTGCCGGGACAGTGAACACTGAAGCTTTCTTT. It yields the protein CAVAGTVNTEAFF.

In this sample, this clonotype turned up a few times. For the CDR3, the DNA is TGTGCCAGCAGTTACGGGACAGGCCCGAGCTATGGCTACACCTTC. It translates to CASSYGTGPSYGYTF. This rearrangement joins TRBV6-2 or TRBV6-3 to TRBJ1-2; 8 bases fit TRBD1. The CDR3 is 15 residues long. With V trimmed by 2 bases and J by 4 bases, 6 bases remained unmatched. From germline, CDR1 is MNHEY and CDR2 SVGEGT.

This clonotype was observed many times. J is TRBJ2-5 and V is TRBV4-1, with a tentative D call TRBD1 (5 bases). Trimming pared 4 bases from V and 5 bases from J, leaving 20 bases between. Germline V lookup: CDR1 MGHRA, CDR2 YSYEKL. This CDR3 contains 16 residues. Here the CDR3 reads CASSLGEGAGSETQYF. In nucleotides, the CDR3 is TGCGCCAGCAGCCTCGGAGAAGGAGCAGGGTCGGAGACCCAGTACTTC.

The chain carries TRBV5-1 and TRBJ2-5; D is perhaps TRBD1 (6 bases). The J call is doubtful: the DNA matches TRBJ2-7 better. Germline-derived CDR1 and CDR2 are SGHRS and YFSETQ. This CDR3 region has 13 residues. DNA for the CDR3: TGCGCCAGCAGCTGGGACACCGGCTACGAGCAGTACTTC. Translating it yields CASSWDTGYEQYF.

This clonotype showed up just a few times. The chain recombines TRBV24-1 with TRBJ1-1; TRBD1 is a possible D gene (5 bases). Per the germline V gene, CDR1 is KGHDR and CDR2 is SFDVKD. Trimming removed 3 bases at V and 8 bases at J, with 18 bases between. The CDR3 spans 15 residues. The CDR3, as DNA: TGTGCCACCAGTGATAGCGGGGCCCTTCCCTGGGAAGCTTTCTTT. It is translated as CATSDSGALPWEAFF.

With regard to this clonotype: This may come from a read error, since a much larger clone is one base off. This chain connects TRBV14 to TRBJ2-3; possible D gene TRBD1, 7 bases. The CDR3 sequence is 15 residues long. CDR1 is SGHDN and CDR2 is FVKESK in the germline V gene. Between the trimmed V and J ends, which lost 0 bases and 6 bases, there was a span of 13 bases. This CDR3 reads CASSQERRGQDTQYF. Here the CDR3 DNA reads TGTGCCAGCAGCCAAGAGCGGAGGGGACAGGATACGCAGTATTTT.

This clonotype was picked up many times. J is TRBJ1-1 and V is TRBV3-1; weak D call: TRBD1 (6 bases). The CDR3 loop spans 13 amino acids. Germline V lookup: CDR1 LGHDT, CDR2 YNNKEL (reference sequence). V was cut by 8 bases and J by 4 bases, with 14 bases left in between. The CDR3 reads CASSPRGGTEAFF. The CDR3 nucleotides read TGTGCCAGCTCACCCAGGGGTGGCACTGAAGCTTTCTTT. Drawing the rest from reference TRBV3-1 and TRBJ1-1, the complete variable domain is DTAVSQTPKYLVTQMGNDKSIKCEQNLGHDTMYWYKQDSKKFLKIMFSYNNKELIINETVPNRFSPKSPDKAHLNLHINSLELGDSAVYFCASSPRGGTEAFFGQGTRLTVV.

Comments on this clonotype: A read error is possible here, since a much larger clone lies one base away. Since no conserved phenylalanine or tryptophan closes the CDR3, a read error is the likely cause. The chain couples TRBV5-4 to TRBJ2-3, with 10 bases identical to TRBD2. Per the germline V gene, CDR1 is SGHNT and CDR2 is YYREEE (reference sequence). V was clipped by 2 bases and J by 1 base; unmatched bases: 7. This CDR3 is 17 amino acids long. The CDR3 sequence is CASSFERGGLRTDTQYC. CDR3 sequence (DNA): TGTGCCAGCAGCTTCGAGCGGGGGGGTTTGCGCACAGATACGCAGTATTGT.

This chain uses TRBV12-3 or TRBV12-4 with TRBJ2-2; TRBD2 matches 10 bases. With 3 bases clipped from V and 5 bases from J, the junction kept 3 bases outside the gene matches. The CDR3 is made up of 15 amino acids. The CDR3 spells CASSFGSGGTGELFF. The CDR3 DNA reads TGTGCCAGCAGTTTCGGTAGCGGGGGGACCGGGGAGCTGTTTTTT.

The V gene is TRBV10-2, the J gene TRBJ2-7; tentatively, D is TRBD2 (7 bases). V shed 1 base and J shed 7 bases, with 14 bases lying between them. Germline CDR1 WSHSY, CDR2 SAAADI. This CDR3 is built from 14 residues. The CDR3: CASSEWGGTNEQYF. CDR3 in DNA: TGCGCCAGCAGTGAGTGGGGGGGCACCAATGAGCAGTACTTC.

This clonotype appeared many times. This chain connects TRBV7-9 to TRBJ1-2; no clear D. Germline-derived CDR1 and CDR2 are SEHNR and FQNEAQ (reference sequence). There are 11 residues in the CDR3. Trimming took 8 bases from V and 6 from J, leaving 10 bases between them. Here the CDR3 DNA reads TGTGCCAGCTTAGGCCAGGATGGCTACACCTTC. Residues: CASLGQDGYTF. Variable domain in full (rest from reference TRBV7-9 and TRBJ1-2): DTGVSQNPRHKITKRGQNVTFRCDPISEHNRLYWYRQTLGQGPEFLTYFQNEAQLEKSRLLSDRFSAERPKGSFSTLEIQRTEQGDSAMYLCASLGQDGYTFGSGTRLTVV.

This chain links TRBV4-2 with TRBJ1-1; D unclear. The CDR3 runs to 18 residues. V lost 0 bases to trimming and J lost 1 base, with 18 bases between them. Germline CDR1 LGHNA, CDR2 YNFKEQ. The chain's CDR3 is CASSQEVILGLANTEAFF. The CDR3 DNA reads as TGTGCCAGCAGCCAAGAAGTAATTCTCGGCCTCGCGAACACTGAAGCTTTCTTT.